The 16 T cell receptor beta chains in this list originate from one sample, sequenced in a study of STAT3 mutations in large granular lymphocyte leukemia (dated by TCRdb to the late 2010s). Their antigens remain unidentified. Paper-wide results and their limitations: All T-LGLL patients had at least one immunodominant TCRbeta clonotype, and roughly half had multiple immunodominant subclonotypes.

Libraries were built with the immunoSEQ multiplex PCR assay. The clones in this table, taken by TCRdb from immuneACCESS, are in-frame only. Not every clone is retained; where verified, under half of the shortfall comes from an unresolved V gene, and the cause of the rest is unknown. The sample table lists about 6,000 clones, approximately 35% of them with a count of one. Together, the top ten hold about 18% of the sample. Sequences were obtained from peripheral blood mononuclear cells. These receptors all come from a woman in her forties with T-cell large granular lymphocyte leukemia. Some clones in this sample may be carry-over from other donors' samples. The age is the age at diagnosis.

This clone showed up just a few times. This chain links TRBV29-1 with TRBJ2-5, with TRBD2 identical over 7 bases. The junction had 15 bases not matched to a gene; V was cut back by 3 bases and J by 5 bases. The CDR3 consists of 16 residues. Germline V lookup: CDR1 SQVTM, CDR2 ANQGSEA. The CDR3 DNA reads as TGCAGCGTTGAGAGGGGTATCTGGGCGCGGGGGGAGACCCAGTACTTC. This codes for CSVERGIWARGETQYF.

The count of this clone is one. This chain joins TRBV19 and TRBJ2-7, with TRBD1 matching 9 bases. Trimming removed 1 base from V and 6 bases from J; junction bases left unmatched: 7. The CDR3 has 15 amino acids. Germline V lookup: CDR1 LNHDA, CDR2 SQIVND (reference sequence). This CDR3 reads CASSIGGTGTTEQYF. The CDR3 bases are TGTGCCAGTAGTATAGGAGGGACAGGGACAACCGAGCAGTACTTC.

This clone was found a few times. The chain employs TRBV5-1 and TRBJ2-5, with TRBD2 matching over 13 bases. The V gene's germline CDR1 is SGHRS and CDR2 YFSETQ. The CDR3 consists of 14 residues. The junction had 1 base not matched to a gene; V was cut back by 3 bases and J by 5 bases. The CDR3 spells CASSSGLAGETQYF. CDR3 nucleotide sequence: TGCGCCAGCAGCTCGGGACTAGCGGGGGAGACCCAGTACTTC.

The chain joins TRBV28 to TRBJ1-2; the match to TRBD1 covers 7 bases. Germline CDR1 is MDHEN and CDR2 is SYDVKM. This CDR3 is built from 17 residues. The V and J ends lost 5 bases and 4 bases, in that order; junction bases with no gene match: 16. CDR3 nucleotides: TGTGCCAGCAGTCTCAGGGGGAGGGCTTCGGGACTCTATGGCTACACCTTC. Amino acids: CASSLRGRASGLYGYTF.

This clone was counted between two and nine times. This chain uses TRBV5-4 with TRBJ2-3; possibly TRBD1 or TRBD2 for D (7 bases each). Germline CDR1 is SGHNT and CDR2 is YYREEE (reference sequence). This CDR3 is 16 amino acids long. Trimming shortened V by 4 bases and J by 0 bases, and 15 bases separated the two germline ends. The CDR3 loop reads CASSPRQGGSTDTQYF. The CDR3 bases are TGTGCCAGCAGCCCACGACAGGGAGGGAGCACAGATACGCAGTATTTT.

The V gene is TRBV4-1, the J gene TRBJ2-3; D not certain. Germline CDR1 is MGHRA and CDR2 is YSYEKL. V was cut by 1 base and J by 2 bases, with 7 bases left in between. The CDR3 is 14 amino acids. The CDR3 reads CASSQGQFTDTQYF. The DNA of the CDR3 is TGCGCCAGCAGCCAAGGACAATTCACAGATACGCAGTATTTT.

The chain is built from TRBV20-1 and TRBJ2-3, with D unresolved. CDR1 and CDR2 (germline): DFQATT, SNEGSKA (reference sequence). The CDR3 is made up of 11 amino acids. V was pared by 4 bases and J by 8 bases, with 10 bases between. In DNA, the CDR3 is TGCAGTGCTACCCTCGGAAGTACGCAGTATTTT. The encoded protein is CSATLGSTQYF.

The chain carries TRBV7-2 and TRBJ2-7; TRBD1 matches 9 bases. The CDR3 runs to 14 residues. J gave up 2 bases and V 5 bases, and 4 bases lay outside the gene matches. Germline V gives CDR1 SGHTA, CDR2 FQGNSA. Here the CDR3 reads CASSPGQGAYEQYF. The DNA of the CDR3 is TGTGCCAGCAGCCCGGGACAGGGCGCCTACGAGCAGTACTTC.

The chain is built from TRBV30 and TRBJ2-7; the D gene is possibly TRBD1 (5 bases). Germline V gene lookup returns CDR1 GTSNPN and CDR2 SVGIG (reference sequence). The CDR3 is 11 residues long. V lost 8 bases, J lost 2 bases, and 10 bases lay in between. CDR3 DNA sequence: TGTGCCCTTGACAGCCCCTACGAGCAGTACTTC. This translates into CALDSPYEQYF. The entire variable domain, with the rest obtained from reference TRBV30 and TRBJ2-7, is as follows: SQTIHQWPATLVQPVGSPLSLECTVEGTSNPNLYWYRQAAGRGLQLLFYSVGIGQISSEVPQNLSASRPQDRQFILSSKKLLLSDSGFYLCALDSPYEQYFGPGTRLTVT.

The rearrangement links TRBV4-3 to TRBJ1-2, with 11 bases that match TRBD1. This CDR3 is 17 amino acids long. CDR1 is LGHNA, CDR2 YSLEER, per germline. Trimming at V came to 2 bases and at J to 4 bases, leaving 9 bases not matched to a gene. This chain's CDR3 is CASSQNLAGTGGYGYTF. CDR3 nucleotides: TGCGCCAGCAGCCAAAACCTAGCCGGGACAGGGGGCTATGGCTACACCTTC.

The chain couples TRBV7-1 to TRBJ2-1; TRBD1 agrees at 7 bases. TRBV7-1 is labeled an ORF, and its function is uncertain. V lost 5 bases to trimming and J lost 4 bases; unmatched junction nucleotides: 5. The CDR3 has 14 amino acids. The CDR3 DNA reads TGTGCCAGCAGCGAGGGACAGATGTACAATGAGCAGTTCTTC. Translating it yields CASSEGQMYNEQFF.

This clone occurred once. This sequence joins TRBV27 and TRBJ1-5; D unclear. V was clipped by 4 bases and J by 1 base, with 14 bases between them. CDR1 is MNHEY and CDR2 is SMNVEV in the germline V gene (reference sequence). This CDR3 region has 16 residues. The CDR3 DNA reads TGTGCCAGCAGTTCCTATCGTGGACCCAGCAATCAGCCCCAGCATTTT. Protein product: CASSSYRGPSNQPQHF.

CDR3 loop: CASSPWTSGGTSQYF. CDR3 DNA: TGTGCCAGCAGCCCCTGGACTAGCGGGGGCACGTCCCAGTACTTC. V is TRBV7-2 and J is TRBJ2-5, with 13 bases identical to TRBD2. This CDR3 spans 15 amino acids. V dropped 5 bases and J dropped 9; count of bases not matched to a gene: 9. Germline CDR1 reads SGHTA; CDR2 reads FQGNSA.

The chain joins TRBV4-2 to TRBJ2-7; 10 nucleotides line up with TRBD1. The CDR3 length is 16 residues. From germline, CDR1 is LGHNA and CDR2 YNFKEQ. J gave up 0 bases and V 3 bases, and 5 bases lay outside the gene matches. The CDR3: CASSHFGQGGSYEQYF. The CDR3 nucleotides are TGTGCCAGCAGCCACTTTGGACAGGGGGGCTCCTACGAGCAGTACTTC.

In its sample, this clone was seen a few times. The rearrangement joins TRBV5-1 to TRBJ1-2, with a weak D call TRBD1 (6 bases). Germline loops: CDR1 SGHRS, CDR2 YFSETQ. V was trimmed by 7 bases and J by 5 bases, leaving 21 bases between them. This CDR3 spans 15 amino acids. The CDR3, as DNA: TGCGCCAGCGACCCCGGGGGCGCCTCCTTATATGGCTACACCTTC. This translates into CASDPGGASLYGYTF.

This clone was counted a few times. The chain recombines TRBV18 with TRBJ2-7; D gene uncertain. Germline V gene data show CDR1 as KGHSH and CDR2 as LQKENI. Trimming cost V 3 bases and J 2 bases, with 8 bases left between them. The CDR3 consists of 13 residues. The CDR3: CASSPADPYEQYF. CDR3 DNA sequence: TGTGCCAGCTCACCCGCCGATCCCTACGAGCAGTACTTC. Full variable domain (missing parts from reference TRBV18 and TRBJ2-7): NAGVMQNPRHLVRRRGQEARLRCSPMKGHSHVYWYRQLPEEGLKFMVYLQKENIIDESGMPKERFSAEFPKEGPSILRIQQVVRGDSAAYFCASSPADPYEQYFGPGTRLTVT.